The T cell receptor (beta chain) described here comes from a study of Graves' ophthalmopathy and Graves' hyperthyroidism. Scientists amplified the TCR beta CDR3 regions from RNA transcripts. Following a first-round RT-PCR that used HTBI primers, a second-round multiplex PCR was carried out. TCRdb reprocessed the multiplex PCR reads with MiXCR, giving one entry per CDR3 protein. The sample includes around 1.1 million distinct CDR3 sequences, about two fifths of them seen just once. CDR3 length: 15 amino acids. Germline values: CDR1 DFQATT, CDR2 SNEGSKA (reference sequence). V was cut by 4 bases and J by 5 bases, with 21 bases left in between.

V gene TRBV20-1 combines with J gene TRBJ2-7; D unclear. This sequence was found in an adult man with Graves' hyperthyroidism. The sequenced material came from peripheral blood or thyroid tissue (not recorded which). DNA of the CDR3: TGCAGTGCTACGACATATATAAGGGCACAGCACGAGCAGTACTTC. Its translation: CSATTYIRAQHEQYF.